This T cell receptor (beta chain) was captured in a study of blood T cells in healthy people across ages. The second PCR ran about 6 to 11 cycles with a sample-barcoded 5' primer and J-beta primers. TCRdb reprocessed the 5' RACE reads with MiXCR, giving one entry per CDR3 protein. The sample records 800,000 or so distinct CDR3 sequences, just under 25% being singletons. Of note for this clonotype: Its target is unknown.

Findings and limits, study-wide: Estimates of total diversity, which came from one million sequenced T cells, were considered to be underestimates.

Looked up from germline, CDR1 is LGHNA and CDR2 is YSLEER. The CDR3 has 15 residues. With 1 base removed from V and 3 bases from J, the gap between germline ends came to 7 bases. The sample was also reused in another study, on T cells of mothers and their children.

The clonotype comes from a boy aged 10-17 years in good health. V usage is TRBV4-3 and J usage is TRBJ1-6; D unclear. The sequenced sample consisted of blood. CDR3 protein: CASSQGAGYNSPLHF. The CDR3 DNA follows: TGCGCCAGCAGCCAAGGGGCAGGCTATAATTCACCCCTCCACTTT.